This T cell receptor (beta chain) originates from a study of blood T cell repertoires in COVID-19. For the study at large: Samples taken during acute and convalescent COVID-19 were collected in the United States, Italy and Spain. Sources were T cells, B-cell-depleted T cells, or PBMCs; the material itself was cDNA or gDNA.

In germline, CDR1 is SGHRS, CDR2 YFSETQ. The J segment lost 8 bases and the V segment lost 3 bases, leaving 7 bases of the junction unmatched. This CDR3 is 13 amino acids long. Authors' methods: Estimates of nucleated cell counts were drawn from the amplification of reference gene primers. Assay used: immunoSEQ multiplex PCR; TCRdb lists only in-frame clones, some missing. V and J calls and clone size come straight from that table; D and trimming were deduced from the DNA. The data hold 80,000 to 100,000 clones, with 80% observed a single time. Sequencing used peripheral blood. The chain joins TRBV5-1 to TRBJ1-2, with TRBD1 identical over 7 bases. The clonotype comes from a woman in her 70s with acute or convalescent COVID-19. This CDR3 reads CASSSGQLRGYTF. The DNA for the CDR3 is TGCGCCAGCAGCTCGGGACAGTTGAGAGGCTACACCTTC. The full variable domain, with the rest looked up from reference TRBV5-1 and TRBJ1-2, is KAGVTQTPRYLIKTRGQQVTLSCSPISGHRSVSWYQQTPGQGLQFLFEYFSETQRNKGNFPGRFSGRQFSNSRSEMNVSTLELGDSALYLCASSSGQLRGYTFGSGTRLTVV.